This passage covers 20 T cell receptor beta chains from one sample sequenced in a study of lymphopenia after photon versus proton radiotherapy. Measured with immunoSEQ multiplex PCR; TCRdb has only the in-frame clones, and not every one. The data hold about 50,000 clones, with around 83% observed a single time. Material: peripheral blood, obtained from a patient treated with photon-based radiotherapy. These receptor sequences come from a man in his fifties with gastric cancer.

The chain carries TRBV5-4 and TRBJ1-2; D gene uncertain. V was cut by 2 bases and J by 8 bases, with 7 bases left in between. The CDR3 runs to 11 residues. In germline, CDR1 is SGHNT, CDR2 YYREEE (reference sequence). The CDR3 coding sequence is TGTGCCAGCAGCTTAGGCTGGGGCTACACCTTC. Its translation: CASSLGWGYTF.

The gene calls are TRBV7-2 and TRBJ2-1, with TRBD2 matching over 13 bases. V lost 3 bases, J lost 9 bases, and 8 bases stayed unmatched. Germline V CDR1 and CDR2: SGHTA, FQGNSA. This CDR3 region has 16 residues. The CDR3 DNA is TGTGCCAGCAGCTTCCTGACTAGCGGGAGGCGGAGTGAGCAGTTCTTC. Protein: CASSFLTSGRRSEQFF.

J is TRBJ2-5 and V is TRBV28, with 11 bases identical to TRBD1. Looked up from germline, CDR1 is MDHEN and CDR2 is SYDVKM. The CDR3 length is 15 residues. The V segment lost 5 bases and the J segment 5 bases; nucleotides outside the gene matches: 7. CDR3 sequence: CASSPPGQGGETQYF. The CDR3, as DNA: TGTGCCAGCAGTCCTCCGGGACAGGGGGGCGAGACCCAGTACTTC.

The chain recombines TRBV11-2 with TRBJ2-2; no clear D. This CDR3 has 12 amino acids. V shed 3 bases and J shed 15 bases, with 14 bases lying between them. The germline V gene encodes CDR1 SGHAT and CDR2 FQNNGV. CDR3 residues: CASSFGSFGLFF. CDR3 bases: TGTGCCAGCAGCTTCGGGTCTTTCGGGTTGTTTTTT. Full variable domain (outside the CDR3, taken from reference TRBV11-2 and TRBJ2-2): EAGVAQSPRYKIIEKRQSVAFWCNPISGHATLYWYQQILGQGPKLLIQFQNNGVVDDSQLPKDRFSAERLKGVDSTLKIQPAKLEDSAVYLCASSFGSFGLFFGEGSRLTVL.

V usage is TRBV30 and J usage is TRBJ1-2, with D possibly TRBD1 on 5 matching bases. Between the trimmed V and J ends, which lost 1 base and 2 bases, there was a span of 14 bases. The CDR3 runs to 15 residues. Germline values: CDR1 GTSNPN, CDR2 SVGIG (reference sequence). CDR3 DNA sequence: TGTGCCTGGAGTGACCGTCGGGCAGGGAACTATGGCTACACCTTC. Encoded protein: CAWSDRRAGNYGYTF.

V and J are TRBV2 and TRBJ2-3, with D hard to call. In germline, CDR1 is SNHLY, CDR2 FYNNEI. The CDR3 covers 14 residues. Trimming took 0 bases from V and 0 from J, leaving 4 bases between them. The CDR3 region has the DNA TGTGCCAGCAGTGAAGCGCTGAGCACAGATACGCAGTATTTT. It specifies CASSEALSTDTQYF.

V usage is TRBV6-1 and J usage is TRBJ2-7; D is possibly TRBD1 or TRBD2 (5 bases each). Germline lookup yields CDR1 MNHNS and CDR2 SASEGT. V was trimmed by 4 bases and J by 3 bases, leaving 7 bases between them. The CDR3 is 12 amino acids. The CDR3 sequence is CASSGDGYEQYF. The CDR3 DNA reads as TGTGCCAGCAGTGGGGACGGCTACGAGCAGTACTTC.

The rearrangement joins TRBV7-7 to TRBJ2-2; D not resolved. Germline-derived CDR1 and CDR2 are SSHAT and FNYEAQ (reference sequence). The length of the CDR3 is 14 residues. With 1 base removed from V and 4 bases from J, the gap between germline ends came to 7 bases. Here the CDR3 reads CASSLGLSTGELFF. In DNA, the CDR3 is TGTGCCAGCAGCTTAGGACTTAGCACCGGGGAGCTGTTTTTT.

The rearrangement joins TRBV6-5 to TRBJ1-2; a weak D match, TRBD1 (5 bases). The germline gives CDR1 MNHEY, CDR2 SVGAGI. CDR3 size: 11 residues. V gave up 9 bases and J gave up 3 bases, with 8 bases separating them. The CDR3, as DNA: TGTGCCAGTGGGACGGACTATGGCTACACCTTC. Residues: CASGTDYGYTF.

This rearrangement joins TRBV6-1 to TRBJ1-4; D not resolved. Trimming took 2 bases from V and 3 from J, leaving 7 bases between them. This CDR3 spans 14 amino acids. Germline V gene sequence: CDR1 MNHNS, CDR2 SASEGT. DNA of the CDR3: TGTGCCAGCAGTGAACACAGCTCTAATGAAAAACTGTTTTTT. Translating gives CASSEHSSNEKLFF.

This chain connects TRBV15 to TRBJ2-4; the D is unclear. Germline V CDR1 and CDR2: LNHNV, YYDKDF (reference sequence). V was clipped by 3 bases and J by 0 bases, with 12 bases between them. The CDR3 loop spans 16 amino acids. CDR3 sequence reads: CATSSFDTLAKNIQYF. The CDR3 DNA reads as TGTGCCACCAGCAGTTTTGACACCCTAGCCAAAAACATTCAGTACTTC.

This CDR3 is CASSYDGQLYEQYF. CDR3 coding DNA: TGTGCCAGCAGTTACGACGGGCAGCTCTACGAGCAGTACTTC. The chain employs TRBV6-5 and TRBJ2-7; D ambiguous. V was clipped by 2 bases and J by 3 bases, with 11 bases between them. The CDR3 covers 14 residues. CDR1 MNHEY and CDR2 SVGAGI come from the germline V gene.

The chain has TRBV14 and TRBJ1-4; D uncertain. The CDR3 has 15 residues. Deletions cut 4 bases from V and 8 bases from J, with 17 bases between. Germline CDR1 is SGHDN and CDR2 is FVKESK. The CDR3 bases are TGTGCCAGCAGCCCTCTCAGTCCTAGTGGGGAAAAACTGTTTTTT. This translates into CASSPLSPSGEKLFF.

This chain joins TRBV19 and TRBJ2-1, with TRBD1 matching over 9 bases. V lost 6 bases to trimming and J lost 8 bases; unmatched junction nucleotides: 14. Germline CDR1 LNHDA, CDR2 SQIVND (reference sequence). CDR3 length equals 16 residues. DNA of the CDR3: TGTGCCAGTAGCCTCACTTCCGGGACAGGGCGGCATGAGCAGTTCTTC. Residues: CASSLTSGTGRHEQFF.

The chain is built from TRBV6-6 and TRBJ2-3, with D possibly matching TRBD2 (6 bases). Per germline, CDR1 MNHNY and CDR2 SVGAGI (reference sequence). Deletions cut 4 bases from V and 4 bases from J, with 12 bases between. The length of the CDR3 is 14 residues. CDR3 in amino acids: CASSSGRDADTQYF. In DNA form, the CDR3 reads TGTGCCAGCAGTTCCGGGAGAGACGCAGATACGCAGTATTTT.

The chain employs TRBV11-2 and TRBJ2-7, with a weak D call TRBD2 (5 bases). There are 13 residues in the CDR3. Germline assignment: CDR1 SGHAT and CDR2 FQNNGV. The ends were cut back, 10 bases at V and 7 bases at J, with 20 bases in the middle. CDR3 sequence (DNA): TGTGCCACGAGGACGCCCTCGTCGGGGGAGCAGTACTTC. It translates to CATRTPSSGEQYF.

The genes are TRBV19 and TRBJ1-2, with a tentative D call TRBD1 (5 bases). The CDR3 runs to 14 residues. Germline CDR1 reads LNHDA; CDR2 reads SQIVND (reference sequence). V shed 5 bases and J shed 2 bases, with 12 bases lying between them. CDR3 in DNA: TGTGCCAGTAGTCCGGGACCGCTCAACTATGGCTACACCTTC. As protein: CASSPGPLNYGYTF.

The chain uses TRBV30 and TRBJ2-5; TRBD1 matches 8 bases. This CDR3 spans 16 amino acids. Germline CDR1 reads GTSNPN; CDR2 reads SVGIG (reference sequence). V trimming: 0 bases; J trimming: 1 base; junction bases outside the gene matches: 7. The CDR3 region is CAWSVPGTGVQETQYF. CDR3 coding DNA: TGTGCCTGGAGTGTCCCGGGGACAGGCGTCCAAGAGACCCAGTACTTC.

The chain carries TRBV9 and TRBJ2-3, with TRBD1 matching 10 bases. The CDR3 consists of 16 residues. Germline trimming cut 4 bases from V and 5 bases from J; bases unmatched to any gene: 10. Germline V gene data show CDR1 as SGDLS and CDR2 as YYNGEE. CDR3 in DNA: TGTGCCAGCAGCTTCCCGGGACAGGGGCTCGGAGATACGCAGTATTTT. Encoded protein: CASSFPGQGLGDTQYF.

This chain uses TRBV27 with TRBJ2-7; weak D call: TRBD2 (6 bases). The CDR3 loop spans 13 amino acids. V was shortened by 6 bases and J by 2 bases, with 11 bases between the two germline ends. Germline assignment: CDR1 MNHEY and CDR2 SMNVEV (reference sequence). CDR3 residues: CASRLGGAYEQYF. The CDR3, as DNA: TGTGCCAGCAGGCTGGGCGGGGCCTACGAGCAGTACTTC.